The 25 T cell receptor beta chains given below trace back to one sample, sequenced in a study of blood T cell repertoires in COVID-19. Profiling relied on immunoSEQ multiplex PCR, and the TCRdb table lists in-frame clones only, not all of them. The sample lists some 210,000 clones, around 90% occurring once. Material: peripheral blood. The receptors derive from a man in his sixties who had recovered from COVID-19.

The rearrangement joins TRBV29-1 to TRBJ2-3; D not certain. Germline V gene sequence: CDR1 SQVTM, CDR2 ANQGSEA. V was shortened by 0 bases and J by 5 bases, with 12 bases between the two germline ends. The CDR3 is 14 amino acids. CDR3 sequence reads: CSVEDPGSRDTQYF. CDR3 nucleotides: TGCAGCGTTGAAGACCCGGGTTCCCGAGATACGCAGTATTTT.

The rearrangement uses TRBV7-2 and TRBJ1-4; possible D gene TRBD1, 5 bases. This CDR3 is built from 14 residues. Germline values: CDR1 SGHTA, CDR2 FQGNSA. With 5 bases removed from V and 3 bases from J, the gap between germline ends came to 10 bases. DNA for the CDR3: TGTGCCAGCAGCCGTGACAGCGCTAATGAAAAACTGTTTTTT. This translates into CASSRDSANEKLFF. Full variable domain (rest looked up from reference TRBV7-2 and TRBJ1-4): GAGVSQSPSNKVTEKGKDVELRCDPISGHTALYWYRQSLGQGLEFLIYFQGNSAPDKSGLPSDRFSAERTGGSVSTLTIQRTQQEDSAVYLCASSRDSANEKLFFGSGTQLSVL.

This chain uses TRBV28 with TRBJ1-2, with D perhaps TRBD1 (6 bases). Per germline, CDR1 MDHEN and CDR2 SYDVKM. The ends were cut back, 1 base at V and 6 bases at J, with 9 bases in the middle. The CDR3 runs 13 residues. The CDR3 protein is CASSLFRGDGYTF. In DNA form, the CDR3 reads TGTGCCAGCAGTTTATTCAGGGGCGATGGCTACACCTTC.

Comments on this clone: At one end, the junction sequence differs from germline, possibly due to a read error. V is TRBV11-2 and J is TRBJ2-3; 7 positions agree with TRBD1. This CDR3 is built from 15 residues. Per the germline V gene, CDR1 is SGHAT and CDR2 is FQNNGV. CDR3 sequence (DNA): TGTGCCAGCAGTTTAGCGCGGACAGGATCAGATACGCAGTATTTT. Protein: CASSLARTGSDTQYF.

This clone was observed once. This chain connects TRBV7-6 to TRBJ1-1; D is unclear. Germline CDR1 SGHVS, CDR2 FNYEAQ. V lost 2 bases and J lost 0, with 13 bases in between. This CDR3 contains 16 residues. Written as DNA, the CDR3 is TGTGCCAGCAGCTTAAATAGCGTTAAACTGAACACTGAAGCTTTCTTT. Translation gives CASSLNSVKLNTEAFF.

J is TRBJ2-7 and V is TRBV3-1 (or the pseudogene TRBV3-2); weak D call: TRBD2 (6 bases). CDR1 and CDR2 (germline): LGHDT, YNNKEL (reference sequence). CDR3 length equals 13 residues. The V and J ends lost 0 bases and 6 bases respectively, with 9 bases between them. CDR3 in DNA: TGTGCCAGCAGCCAAGATAGGCGGGGCGAGCAGTACTTC. It encodes CASSQDRRGEQYF.

This rearrangement joins TRBV19 to TRBJ2-3; D not certain. Germline V gene sequence: CDR1 LNHDA, CDR2 SQIVND (reference sequence). This CDR3 contains 17 residues. The V end was cut by 5 bases, the J end by 5 bases, with 23 bases between. The CDR3 sequence is CASSQVGSRKEVDTQYF. CDR3 DNA sequence: TGTGCCAGTAGTCAAGTCGGTTCTAGAAAAGAAGTAGATACGCAGTATTTT.

This rearrangement joins TRBV5-1 to TRBJ1-4; no firm D call. V was trimmed by 0 bases and J by 8 bases, leaving 11 bases between them. From germline, CDR1 is SGHRS and CDR2 YFSETQ. The CDR3 has 14 residues. CDR3 amino acids: CASSLEAGREKLFF. CDR3 nucleotide sequence: TGCGCCAGCAGCTTGGAGGCCGGGAGAGAAAAACTGTTTTTT.

The chain has TRBV11-2 and TRBJ2-3; D is perhaps TRBD2 (6 bases). Germline values: CDR1 SGHAT, CDR2 FQNNGV. V was shortened by 5 bases and J by 0 bases, with 12 bases between the two germline ends. The length of the CDR3 is 15 residues. The CDR3 bases are TGTGCCAGCAGCCGGGGACTTTCTAGCACAGATACGCAGTATTTT. Translating it yields CASSRGLSSTDTQYF.

The rearrangement uses TRBV5-5 and TRBJ2-5, with D hard to call. The germline V gene encodes CDR1 SGHKS and CDR2 YYEKEE (reference sequence). This CDR3 comprises 12 residues. V was shortened by 1 base and J by 4 bases, with 5 bases between the two germline ends. CDR3 sequence reads: CASSLIGETQYF. For the CDR3, the DNA is TGTGCCAGCAGCTTGATCGGAGAGACCCAGTACTTC.

This CDR3 is CASSQDQAGVLTEAFF. The CDR3 DNA follows: TGTGCCAGCAGCCAAGACCAGGCGGGAGTCCTCACTGAAGCTTTCTTT. The chain joins TRBV4-2 to TRBJ1-1; the D is unclear. V lost 0 bases and J 4 bases, leaving 15 bases between the germline ends. Germline V CDR1 and CDR2: LGHNA, YNFKEQ. The CDR3 totals 16 residues.

The gene calls are TRBV21-1 and TRBJ1-3; TRBD1 is the table's D call and was not checked against the DNA. TRBV21-1 is listed as a pseudogene. This CDR3 spans 16 amino acids. CDR3 nucleotides: TGTGCCAGCAGCAAACCGGACAGGGTTGACGGAAACACCATATATTTT. Translation: CASSKPDRVDGNTIYF.

This clone was observed a handful of times. This chain connects TRBV19 to TRBJ2-7; D unclear. The CDR3 consists of 15 residues. The germline gives CDR1 LNHDA, CDR2 SQIVND (reference sequence). V lost 3 bases, J lost 2 bases, and 14 bases lay in between. The CDR3 nucleotides are TGTGCCAGTAGTATTAACATTGGCACTACCTACGAGCAGTACTTC. Translating gives CASSINIGTTYEQYF.

V usage is TRBV6-6 and J usage is TRBJ2-2; TRBD2 agrees at 9 bases. Germline-derived CDR1 and CDR2 are MNHNY and SVGAGI (reference sequence). The CDR3 contains 15 residues. V dropped 6 bases and J dropped 4; count of bases not matched to a gene: 6. In DNA form, the CDR3 reads TGTGCCAGCAGGACGCTAGCGGGGTTCACCGGGGAGCTGTTTTTT. Amino acids: CASRTLAGFTGELFF.

The chain combines TRBV20-1 with TRBJ1-1, with 9 bases matching TRBD1. CDR1 is DFQATT, CDR2 SNEGSKA, per germline (reference sequence). J gave up 4 bases and V 3 bases, and 3 bases lay outside the gene matches. This CDR3 spans 13 amino acids. CDR3 bases: TGCAGTGCTAGTAACAGGGGGCGCACTGAAGCTTTCTTT. This translates into CSASNRGRTEAFF.

This chain links TRBV3-1 (or the pseudogene TRBV3-2) with TRBJ2-3, with D possibly being TRBD2 (5 bases). Germline loops: CDR1 LGHDT, CDR2 YNNKEL (reference sequence). The CDR3 runs 16 residues. The V end was cut by 5 bases, the J end by 3 bases, with 18 bases between. CDR3 DNA: TGTGCCAGCAGCTCAAGATATGAACGACTAACAGATACGCAGTATTTT. Protein sequence: CASSSRYERLTDTQYF.

The J gene is TRBJ2-6, the V gene TRBV15, with D tentatively TRBD1 (6 bases). Trimming took off 1 base at V and 2 bases at J, with 12 bases between the two ends. Per the germline V gene, CDR1 is LNHNV and CDR2 is YYDKDF (reference sequence). This CDR3 comprises 17 residues. CDR3 amino acids: CATSRVRGSAGANVLTF. The CDR3 DNA reads TGTGCCACCAGCAGAGTCAGGGGCTCAGCTGGGGCCAACGTCCTGACTTTC.

V usage is TRBV5-4 and J usage is TRBJ2-7, with 12 positions matching TRBD2. Looked up from germline, CDR1 is SGHNT and CDR2 is YYREEE (reference sequence). J gave up 6 bases and V 4 bases, and 11 bases lay outside the gene matches. This CDR3 contains 16 residues. The CDR3 coding sequence is TGTGCCAGCAGCGCGGGACTAGCGGGCGATTACTCCGAGCAGTACTTC. Translating it yields CASSAGLAGDYSEQYF.

The chain couples TRBV5-6 to TRBJ2-3; 11 nucleotides agree with TRBD1. There are 18 residues in the CDR3. From germline, CDR1 is SGHDT and CDR2 YYEEEE. Trimming removed 4 bases from V and 2 bases from J; junction bases left unmatched: 12. CDR3 sequence reads: CASSVLLGTGGSTDTQYF. CDR3 bases: TGTGCCAGCAGCGTCCTACTCGGGACAGGGGGTTCCACAGATACGCAGTATTTT.

V and J are TRBV10-2 and TRBJ2-7; 13 bases agree with TRBD2. The ends lost 8 bases at V and 0 bases at J; junction bases unmatched: 1. This CDR3 has 14 amino acids. Germline CDR1 is WSHSY and CDR2 is SAAADI. The CDR3 coding sequence is TGCGCCAGCCGGACTAGCGGGGGCTCCTACGAGCAGTACTTC. This gives the protein CASRTSGGSYEQYF.

V and J are TRBV9 and TRBJ2-1; 8 nucleotides agree with TRBD2. The CDR3 contains 14 residues. Germline V gene data show CDR1 as SGDLS and CDR2 as YYNGEE. J was trimmed by 3 bases and V by 4 bases; bases with no gene match: 3. This CDR3 is CASSYAGGYNEQFF. DNA of the CDR3: TGTGCCAGCAGCTATGCGGGGGGCTACAATGAGCAGTTCTTC.

The V and J genes are TRBV27 and TRBJ2-7; D gene uncertain. V lost 4 bases and J 5 bases, leaving 12 bases between the germline ends. CDR3 length: 13 residues. Germline CDR1 reads MNHEY; CDR2 reads SMNVEV (reference sequence). The CDR3 protein is CASSSFSLDEQYF. CDR3 in DNA: TGTGCCAGCAGTTCTTTTAGCTTGGACGAGCAGTACTTC.

The gene calls are TRBV18 and TRBJ1-2, with 10 nucleotides matching TRBD1. Trimming removed 3 bases from V and 2 bases from J; junction bases left unmatched: 3. Germline assignment: CDR1 KGHSH and CDR2 LQKENI. This CDR3 has 15 amino acids. The CDR3 DNA reads TGTGCCAGCTCACCCCCGGACAGGGGGAACTATGGCTACACCTTC. This gives the protein CASSPPDRGNYGYTF.

The rearrangement uses TRBV12-5 and TRBJ2-1, with 12 bases aligning to TRBD2. From germline, CDR1 is LGHNT and CDR2 FRNRAP. The length of the CDR3 is 18 residues. Trimming cost V 2 bases and J 0 bases; bases outside gene matches: 5. The DNA of the CDR3 is TGTGCTAGTGGTTTGTCCCGGACTAGCGGGACCTCCTACAATGAGCAGTTCTTC. Protein: CASGLSRTSGTSYNEQFF.

This clone was found a few times. This sequence joins TRBV5-1 and TRBJ1-1; possible D gene TRBD1, 5 bases. CDR1 is SGHRS and CDR2 is YFSETQ in the germline V gene. The CDR3 consists of 16 residues. V was pared by 5 bases and J by 6 bases, with 23 bases between. CDR3 in DNA: TGCGCCAGCAGTTCTTGGCAGACGGGCCTAGGGGCTGAAGCTTTCTTT. This encodes CASSSWQTGLGAEAFF.